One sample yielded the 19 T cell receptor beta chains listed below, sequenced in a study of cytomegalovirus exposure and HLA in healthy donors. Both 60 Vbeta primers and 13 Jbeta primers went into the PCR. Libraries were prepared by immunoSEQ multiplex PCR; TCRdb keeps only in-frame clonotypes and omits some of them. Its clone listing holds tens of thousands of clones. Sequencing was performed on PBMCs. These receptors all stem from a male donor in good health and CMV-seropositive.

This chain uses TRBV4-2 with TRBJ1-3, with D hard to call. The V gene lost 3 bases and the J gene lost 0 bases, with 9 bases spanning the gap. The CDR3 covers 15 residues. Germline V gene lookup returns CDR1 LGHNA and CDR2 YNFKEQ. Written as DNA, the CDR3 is TGTGCCAGCAGCCACGTACCCGGCTCTGGAAACACCATATATTTT. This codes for CASSHVPGSGNTIYF.

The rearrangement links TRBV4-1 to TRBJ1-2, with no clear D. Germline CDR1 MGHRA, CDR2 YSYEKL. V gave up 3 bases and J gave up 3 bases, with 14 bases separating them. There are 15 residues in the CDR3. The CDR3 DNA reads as TGCGCCAGCAGCCACGAGCCTGGGAGAGACTATGGCTACACCTTC. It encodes CASSHEPGRDYGYTF.

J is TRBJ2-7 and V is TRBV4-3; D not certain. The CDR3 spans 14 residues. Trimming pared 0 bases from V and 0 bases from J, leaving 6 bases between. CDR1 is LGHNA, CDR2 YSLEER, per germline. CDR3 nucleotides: TGCGCCAGCAGCCAAGACTCTAACTCCTACGAGCAGTACTTC. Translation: CASSQDSNSYEQYF.

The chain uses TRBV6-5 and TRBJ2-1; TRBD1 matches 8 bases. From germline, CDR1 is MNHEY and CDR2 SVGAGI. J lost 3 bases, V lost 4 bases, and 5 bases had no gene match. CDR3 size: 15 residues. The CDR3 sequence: CASSSTGDLYNEQFF. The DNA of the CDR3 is TGTGCCAGCAGTTCGACAGGGGACCTCTACAATGAGCAGTTCTTC.

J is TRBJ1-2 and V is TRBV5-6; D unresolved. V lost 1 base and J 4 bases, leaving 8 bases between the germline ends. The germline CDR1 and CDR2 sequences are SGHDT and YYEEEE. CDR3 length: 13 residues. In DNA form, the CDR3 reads TGTGCCAGCAGCTTGACGGTCGGCTATGGCTACACCTTC. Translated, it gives CASSLTVGYGYTF. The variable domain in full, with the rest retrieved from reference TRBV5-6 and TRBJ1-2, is DAGVTQSPTHLIKTRGQQVTLRCSPKSGHDTVSWYQQALGQGPQFIFQYYEEEERQRGNFPDRFSGHQFPNYSSELNVNALLLGDSALYLCASSLTVGYGYTFGSGTRLTVV.

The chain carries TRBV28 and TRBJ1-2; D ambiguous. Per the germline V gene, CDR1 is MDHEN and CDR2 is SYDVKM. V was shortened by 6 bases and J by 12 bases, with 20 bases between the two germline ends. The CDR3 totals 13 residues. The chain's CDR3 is CASSFRPGPADTF. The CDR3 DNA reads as TGTGCCAGCAGCTTCCGTCCTGGGCCAGCGGACACCTTC.

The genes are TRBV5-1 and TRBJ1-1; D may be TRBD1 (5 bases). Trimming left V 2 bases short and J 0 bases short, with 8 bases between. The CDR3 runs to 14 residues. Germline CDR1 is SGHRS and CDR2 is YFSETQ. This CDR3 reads CASSLRGMNTEAFF. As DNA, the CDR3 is TGCGCCAGCAGCTTAAGGGGCATGAACACTGAAGCTTTCTTT.

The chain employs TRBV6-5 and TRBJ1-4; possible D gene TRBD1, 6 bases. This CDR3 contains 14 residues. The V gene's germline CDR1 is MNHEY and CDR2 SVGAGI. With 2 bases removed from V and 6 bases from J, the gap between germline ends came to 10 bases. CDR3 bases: TGTGCCAGCAGTTACCGGGGGGCGGATGAAAAACTGTTTTTT. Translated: CASSYRGADEKLFF.

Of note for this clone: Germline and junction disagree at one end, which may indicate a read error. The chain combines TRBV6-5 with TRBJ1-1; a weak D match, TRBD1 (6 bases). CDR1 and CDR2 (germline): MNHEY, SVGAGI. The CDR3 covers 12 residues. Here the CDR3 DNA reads TGTGCCAGCAGTTATGGGGGGGCTGAAGATTTCTTT. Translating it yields CASSYGGAEDFF.

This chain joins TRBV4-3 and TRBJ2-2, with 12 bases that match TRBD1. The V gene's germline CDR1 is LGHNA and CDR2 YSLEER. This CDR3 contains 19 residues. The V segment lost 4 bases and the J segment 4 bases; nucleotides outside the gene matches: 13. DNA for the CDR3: TGCGCCAGCAGCCTTACCGGGACAGGGGGCATCGGTAGCACCGGGGAGCTGTTTTTT. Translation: CASSLTGTGGIGSTGELFF.

CDR3 in amino acids: CASSGTSGGEQYF. The CDR3 DNA sequence: TGTGCCAGCAGTGGGACTAGCGGTGGGGAGCAGTACTTC. The chain carries TRBV25-1 and TRBJ2-7; TRBD2 aligns across 10 bases. This CDR3 has 13 amino acids. After removal of 4 bases from V and 7 bases from J, the junction contained 4 bases not matched to a gene. Germline CDR1 reads MGHDK; CDR2 reads SYGVNS.

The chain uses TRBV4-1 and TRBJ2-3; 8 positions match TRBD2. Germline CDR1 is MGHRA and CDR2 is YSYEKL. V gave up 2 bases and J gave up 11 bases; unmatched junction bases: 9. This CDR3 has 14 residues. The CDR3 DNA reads TGCGCCAGCAGCCAACAGGCGGGACTAGGCGGGCAGTATTTT. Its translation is CASSQQAGLGGQYF.

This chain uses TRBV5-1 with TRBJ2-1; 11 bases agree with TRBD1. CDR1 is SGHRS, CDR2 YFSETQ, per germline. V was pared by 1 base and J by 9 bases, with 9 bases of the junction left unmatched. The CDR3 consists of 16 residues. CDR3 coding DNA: TGCGCCAGCAGCTTGCTAAGAGGACAGGGGGCTGGTGAGCAGTTCTTC. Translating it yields CASSLLRGQGAGEQFF.

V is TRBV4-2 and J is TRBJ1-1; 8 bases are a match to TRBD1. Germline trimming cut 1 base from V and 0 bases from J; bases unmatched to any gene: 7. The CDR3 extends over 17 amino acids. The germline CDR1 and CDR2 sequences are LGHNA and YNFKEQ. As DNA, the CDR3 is TGTGCCAGCAGCCAAGTTCAGGGGGCGTTAATGAACACTGAAGCTTTCTTT. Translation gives CASSQVQGALMNTEAFF.

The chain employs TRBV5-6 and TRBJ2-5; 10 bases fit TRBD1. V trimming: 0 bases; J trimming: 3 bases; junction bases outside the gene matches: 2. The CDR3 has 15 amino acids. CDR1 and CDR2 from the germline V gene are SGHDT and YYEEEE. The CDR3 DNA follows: TGTGCCAGCAGCTTGGATGGGACAGGGGAAGAGACCCAGTACTTC. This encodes CASSLDGTGEETQYF. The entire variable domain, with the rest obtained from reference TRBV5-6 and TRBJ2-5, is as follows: DAGVTQSPTHLIKTRGQQVTLRCSPKSGHDTVSWYQQALGQGPQFIFQYYEEEERQRGNFPDRFSGHQFPNYSSELNVNALLLGDSALYLCASSLDGTGEETQYFGPGTRLLVL.

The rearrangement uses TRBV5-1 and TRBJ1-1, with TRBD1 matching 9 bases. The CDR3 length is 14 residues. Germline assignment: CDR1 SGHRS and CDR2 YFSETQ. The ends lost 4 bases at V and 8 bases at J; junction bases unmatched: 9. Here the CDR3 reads CASSLHGQGMEAFF. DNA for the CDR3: TGCGCCAGCAGCCTCCACGGACAGGGGATGGAAGCTTTCTTT.

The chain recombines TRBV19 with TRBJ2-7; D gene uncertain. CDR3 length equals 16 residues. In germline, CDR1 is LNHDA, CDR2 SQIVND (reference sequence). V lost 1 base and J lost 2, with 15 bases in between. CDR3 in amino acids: CASSIASHSPTYEQYF. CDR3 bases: TGTGCCAGTAGTATAGCGTCGCACAGCCCTACCTACGAGCAGTACTTC.

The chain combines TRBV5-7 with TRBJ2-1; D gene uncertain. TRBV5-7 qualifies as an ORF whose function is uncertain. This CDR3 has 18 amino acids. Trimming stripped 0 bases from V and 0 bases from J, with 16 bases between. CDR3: CASSLEPDTRSSYNEQFF. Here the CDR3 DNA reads TGTGCCAGCAGCTTGGAGCCCGACACCCGAAGCTCCTACAATGAGCAGTTCTTC.

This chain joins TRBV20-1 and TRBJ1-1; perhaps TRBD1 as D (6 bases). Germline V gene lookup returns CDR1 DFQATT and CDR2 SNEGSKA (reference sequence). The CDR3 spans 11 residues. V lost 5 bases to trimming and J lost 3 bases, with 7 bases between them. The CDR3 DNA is TGCAGTGCTCGACAGGACACTGAAGCTTTCTTT. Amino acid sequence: CSARQDTEAFF.